This T cell receptor (beta chain) originates from a study of T-cell memory formation after mild COVID-19. Study-wide results and caveats: The main location of contracting CD4+ clones was CM and EM, and that of contracting CD8+ clones was EMRA.

This clonotype showed up just a few times. Its antigen is unknown. A 5'RACE reaction primed in the constant segment made cDNA libraries of TCR alpha and TCR beta, and these carried sample barcodes and UMIs. TCRdb passed the 5' RACE reads through MiXCR, listing each CDR3 protein once. The data hold hundreds of thousands of distinct CDR3 sequences, with more than 20% observed a single time. Germline V gene lookup returns CDR1 SGHAT and CDR2 FQNNGV. Trimming cost V 3 bases and J 1 base, with 18 bases left between them. The CDR3 runs 17 residues. Sequences were obtained from PBMCs or a T cell subset sorted from them (not recorded which). V is TRBV11-2 and J is TRBJ1-1; maybe TRBD1 (6 bases). The clonotype was recovered from an adult woman who had mild COVID-19 (a few samples of this study predate the infection). Cell type and time point are not known. The CDR3 loop is CASSFGGVGTRNTEAFF. CDR3 sequence (DNA): TGTGCCAGCAGCTTCGGGGGCGTGGGGACTCGGAACACTGAAGCTTTCTTT.